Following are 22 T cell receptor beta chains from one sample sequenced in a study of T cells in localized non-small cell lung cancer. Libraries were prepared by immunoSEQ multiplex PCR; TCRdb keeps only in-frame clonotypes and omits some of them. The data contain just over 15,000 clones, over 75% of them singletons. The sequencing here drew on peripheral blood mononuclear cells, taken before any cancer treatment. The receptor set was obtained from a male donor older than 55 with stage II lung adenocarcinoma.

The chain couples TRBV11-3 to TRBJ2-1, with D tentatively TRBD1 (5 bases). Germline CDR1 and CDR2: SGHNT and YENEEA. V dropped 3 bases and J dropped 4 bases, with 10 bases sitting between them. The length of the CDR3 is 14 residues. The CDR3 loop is CASSFSRGYNEQFF. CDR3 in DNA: TGTGCCAGCAGCTTTTCAAGGGGATACAATGAGCAGTTCTTC.

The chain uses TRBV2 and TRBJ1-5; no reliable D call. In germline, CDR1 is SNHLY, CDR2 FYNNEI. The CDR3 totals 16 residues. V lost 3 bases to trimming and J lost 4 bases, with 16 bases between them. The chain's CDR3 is CASSEGGRRPNQPQHF. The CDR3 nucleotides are TGTGCCAGCAGTGAGGGAGGTAGGAGACCTAATCAGCCCCAGCATTTT.

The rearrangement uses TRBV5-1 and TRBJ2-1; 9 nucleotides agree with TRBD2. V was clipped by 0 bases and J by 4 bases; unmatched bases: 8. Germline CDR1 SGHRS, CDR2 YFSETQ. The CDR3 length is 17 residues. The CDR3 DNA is TGCGCCAGCAGCTTGGGGGCTAGCGGGAAACGTTACAATGAGCAGTTCTTC. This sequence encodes CASSLGASGKRYNEQFF.

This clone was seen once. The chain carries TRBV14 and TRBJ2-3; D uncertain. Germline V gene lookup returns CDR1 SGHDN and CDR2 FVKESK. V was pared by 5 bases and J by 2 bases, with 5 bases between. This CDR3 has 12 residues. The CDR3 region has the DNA TGTGCCAGCAGCTACCTCACAGATACGCAGTATTTT. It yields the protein CASSYLTDTQYF.

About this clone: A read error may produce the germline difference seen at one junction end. CDR3: CASSSDRGNTESFF. The CDR3, as DNA: TGTGCCAGCAGCTCGGACAGGGGTAACACTGAATCTTTCTTT. The V call is TRBV13, the J call TRBJ1-1; 9 nucleotides agree with TRBD1. Germline V gene lookup returns CDR1 PRHDT and CDR2 FYEKMQ (reference sequence). The CDR3 loop spans 14 amino acids.

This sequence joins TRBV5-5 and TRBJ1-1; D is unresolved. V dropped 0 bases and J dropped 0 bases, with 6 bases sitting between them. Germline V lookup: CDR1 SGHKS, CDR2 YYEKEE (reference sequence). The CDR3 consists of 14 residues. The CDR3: CASSLESMNTEAFF. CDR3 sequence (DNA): TGTGCCAGCAGCTTGGAATCCATGAACACTGAAGCTTTCTTT.

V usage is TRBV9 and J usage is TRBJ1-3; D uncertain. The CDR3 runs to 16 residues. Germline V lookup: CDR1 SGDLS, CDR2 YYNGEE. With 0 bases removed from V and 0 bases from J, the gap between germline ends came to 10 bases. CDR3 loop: CASSVVPGTSGNTIYF. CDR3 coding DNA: TGTGCCAGCAGCGTAGTCCCAGGAACCTCTGGAAACACCATATATTTT. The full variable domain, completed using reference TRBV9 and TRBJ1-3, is DSGVTQTPKHLITATGQRVTLRCSPRSGDLSVYWYQQSLDQGLQFLIQYYNGEERAKGNILERFSAQQFPDLHSELNLSSLELGDSALYFCASSVVPGTSGNTIYFGEGSWLTVV.

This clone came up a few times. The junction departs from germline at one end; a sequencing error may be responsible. This chain's CDR3 is CSAWRGTPNNF. The CDR3 DNA follows: TGCAGTGCTTGGCGGGGAACACCTAACAACTTC. This chain joins TRBV20-1 and TRBJ1-2; D not certain. There are 11 residues in the CDR3. Germline V lookup: CDR1 DFQATT, CDR2 SNEGSKA (reference sequence).

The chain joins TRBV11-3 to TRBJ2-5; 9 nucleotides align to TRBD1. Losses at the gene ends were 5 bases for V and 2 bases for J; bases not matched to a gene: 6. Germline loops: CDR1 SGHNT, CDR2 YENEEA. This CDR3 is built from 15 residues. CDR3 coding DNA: TGTGCCAGCAGCCTCGGACAGGGGCTACAAGAGACCCAGTACTTC. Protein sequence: CASSLGQGLQETQYF.

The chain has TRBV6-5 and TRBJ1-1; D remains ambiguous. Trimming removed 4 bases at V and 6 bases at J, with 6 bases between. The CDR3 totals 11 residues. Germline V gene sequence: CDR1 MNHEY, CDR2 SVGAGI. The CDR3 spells CASSSGPEAFF. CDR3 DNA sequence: TGTGCCAGCAGTTCAGGACCTGAAGCTTTCTTT.

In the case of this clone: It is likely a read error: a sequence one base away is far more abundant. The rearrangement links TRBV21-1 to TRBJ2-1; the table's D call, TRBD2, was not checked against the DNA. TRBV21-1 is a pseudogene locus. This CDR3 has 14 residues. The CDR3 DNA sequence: TGTGCCAGCAGCCAAGAAACGGGCTACAATGAGCAGTTCTTC. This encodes CASSQETGYNEQFF.

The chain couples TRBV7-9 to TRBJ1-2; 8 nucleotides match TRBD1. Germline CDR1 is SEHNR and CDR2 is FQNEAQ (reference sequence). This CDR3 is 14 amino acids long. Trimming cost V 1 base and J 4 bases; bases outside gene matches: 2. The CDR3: CASSLVDRAYGYTF. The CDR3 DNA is TGTGCCAGCAGCTTAGTGGACAGGGCCTATGGCTACACCTTC.

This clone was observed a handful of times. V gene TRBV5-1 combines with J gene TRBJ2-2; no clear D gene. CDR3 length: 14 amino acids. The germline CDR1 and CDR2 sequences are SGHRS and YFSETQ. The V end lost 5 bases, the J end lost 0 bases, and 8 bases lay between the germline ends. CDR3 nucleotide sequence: TGCGCCAGCAGACTTGTTACGAACACCGGGGAGCTGTTTTTT. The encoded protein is CASRLVTNTGELFF.

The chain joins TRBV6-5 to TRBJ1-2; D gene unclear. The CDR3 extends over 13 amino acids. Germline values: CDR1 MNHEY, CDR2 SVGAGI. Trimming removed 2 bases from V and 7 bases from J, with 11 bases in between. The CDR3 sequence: CASSYRNPGGYTF. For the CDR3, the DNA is TGTGCCAGCAGTTACAGGAACCCCGGTGGCTACACCTTC.

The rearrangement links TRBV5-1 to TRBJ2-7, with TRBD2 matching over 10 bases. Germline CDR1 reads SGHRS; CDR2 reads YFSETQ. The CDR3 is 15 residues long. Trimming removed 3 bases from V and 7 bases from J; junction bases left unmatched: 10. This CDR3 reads CASSSQAGGPREQYF. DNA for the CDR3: TGCGCCAGCAGCTCCCAAGCGGGAGGGCCTAGAGAGCAGTACTTC.

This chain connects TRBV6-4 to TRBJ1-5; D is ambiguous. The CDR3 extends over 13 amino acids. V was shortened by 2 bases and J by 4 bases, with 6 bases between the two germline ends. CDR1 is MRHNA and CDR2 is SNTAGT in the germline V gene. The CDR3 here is CASSDRINQPQHF. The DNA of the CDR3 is TGTGCCAGCAGTGACAGAATAAATCAGCCCCAGCATTTT.

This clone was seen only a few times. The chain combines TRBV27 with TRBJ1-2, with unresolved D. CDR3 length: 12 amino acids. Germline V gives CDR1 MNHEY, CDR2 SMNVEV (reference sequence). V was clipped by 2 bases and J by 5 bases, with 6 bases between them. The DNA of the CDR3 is TGTGCCAGCAGTTTAAAAGGATATGGCTACACCTTC. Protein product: CASSLKGYGYTF.

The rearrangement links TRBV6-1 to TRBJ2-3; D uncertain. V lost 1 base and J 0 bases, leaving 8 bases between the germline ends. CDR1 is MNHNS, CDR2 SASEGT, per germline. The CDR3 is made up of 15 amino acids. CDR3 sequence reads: CASSEGHSSTDTQYF. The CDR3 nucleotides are TGTGCCAGCAGTGAAGGGCACTCCAGCACAGATACGCAGTATTTT.

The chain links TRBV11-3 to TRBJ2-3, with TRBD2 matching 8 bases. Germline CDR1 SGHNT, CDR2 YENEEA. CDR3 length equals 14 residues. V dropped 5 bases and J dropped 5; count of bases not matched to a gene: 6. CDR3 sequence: CASSRGGAGDTQYF. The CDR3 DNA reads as TGTGCCAGCAGCCGGGGGGGGGCGGGAGATACGCAGTATTTT. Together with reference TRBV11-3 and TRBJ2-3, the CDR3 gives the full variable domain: EAGVVQSPRYKIIEKKQPVAFWCNPISGHNTLYWYLQNLGQGPELLIRYENEEAVDDSQLPKDRFSAERLKGVDSTLKIQPAELGDSAVYLCASSRGGAGDTQYFGPGTRLTVL.

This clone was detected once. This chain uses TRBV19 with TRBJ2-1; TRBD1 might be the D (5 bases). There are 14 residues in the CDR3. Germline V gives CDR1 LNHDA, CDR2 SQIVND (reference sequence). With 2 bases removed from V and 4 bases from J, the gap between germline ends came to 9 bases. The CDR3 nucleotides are TGTGCCAGTAGTATAAGACAGCCATACAATGAGCAGTTCTTC. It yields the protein CASSIRQPYNEQFF.

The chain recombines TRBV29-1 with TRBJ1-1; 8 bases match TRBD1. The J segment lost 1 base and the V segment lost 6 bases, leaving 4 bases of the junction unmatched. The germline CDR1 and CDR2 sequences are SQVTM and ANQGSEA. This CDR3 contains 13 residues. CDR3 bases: TGCAGCGTAATGACAGGGGCGAACACTGAAGCTTTCTTT. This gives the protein CSVMTGANTEAFF.

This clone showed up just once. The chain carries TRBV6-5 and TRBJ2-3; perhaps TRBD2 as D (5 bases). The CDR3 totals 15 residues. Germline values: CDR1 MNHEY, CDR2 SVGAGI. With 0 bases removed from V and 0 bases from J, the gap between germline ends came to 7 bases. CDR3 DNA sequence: TGTGCCAGCAGTTACTCGACGGGGAGCACAGATACGCAGTATTTT. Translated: CASSYSTGSTDTQYF.